This TCR beta chain emerged from a study of metastatic and nonmetastatic thyroid tumors. Study-wide context: Patients with malignant and benign thyroid disease provided blood and tumor or nodule tissue, whose repertoires were compared. Study results and limitations: Reported TCR beta diversity, measured in blood and tumor, was significantly higher for malignant thyroid tumors than for benign nodules.

Patients were all untreated before their thyroid surgery. How the authors handled the data: The study's classifier, a distant-metastasis tool for papillary thyroid cancer, was built using CDR3 differences across clinicopathological groups. TCRdb reprocessed the PCR reads using MiXCR. These V and J calls derive from TCRdb rather than the authors' analysis. The sample comprises about 24,000 clones, around 28% of which are singletons, and around 17% rests with the top ten. On this clone: Its antigen remains unknown.

The V gene lost 2 bases and the J gene lost 7 bases, with 14 bases spanning the gap. Germline-derived CDR1 and CDR2 are SEHNR and FQNEAQ (reference sequence). CDR3 length: 14 residues. The chain joins TRBV7-9 to TRBJ1-2, with a weak D call TRBD1 (5 bases). The source of this sequence is a male donor with papillary thyroid cancer or a benign thyroid nodule (not recorded which). Some clones in this sample may be carry-over from other donors' samples. Sequenced input: blood. CDR3 in amino acids: CASSLTSRASGYTF. Written as DNA, the CDR3 is TGTGCCAGCAGCTTAACTAGCAGGGCGTCTGGCTACACCTTC.